This TCR beta chain emerged from a study of T cell repertoires in cytomegalovirus infection (dated by TCRdb to between 2018 and 2020). General notes on the study: The peptide stimulations were aimed at well-studied HLA-B-restricted epitopes as well as recently identified HLA-C-restricted CMV epitopes, whose presentation resists viral immunomodulation. The HLA type of each donor mattered for the analysis, because public TCR beta signatures pointed to carriage of CMV infection along with the matching HLA type.

Worth noting for this clonotype: Its antigen remains undetermined. The input lacks base qualities; no much larger clone sits a single base away.

What the study reported, not specific to this receptor: In both this cohort and an independent roughly 360-donor cohort, the cumulative frequency of public TCR beta family members distinguished carriers of CMV infection plus the relevant HLA type. The ex vivo response was dominated by HLA-C-restricted CMV-specific TCR beta clonotypes, which also provided the single most frequent clonotype in two of eight donors.

This sample's treatment or condition label indicates: in vitro stimulation with specific CMV peptide epitopes to enrich CMV-specific T cells. Instrument on record: Illumina HiSeq 1500. In-frame beta chains were kept once TCRdb had trimmed the public reads at Q25 with fastp and called clones with MiXCR. For every CDR3 protein sequence, its rows merge into one entry that carries the most common genes and DNA. The sample includes approximately 600,000 distinct CDR3 sequences, with around two fifths observed a single time. The leading ten clones occupy over 45% of the sample. At the junction V is shortened by 4 bases and J by 6 bases; bases outside the gene matches: 9. From the germline V gene, CDR1 is SGHAT and CDR2 is FQNNGV. Reading from cysteine to phenylalanine, the CDR3 counts 16 amino acids. The retained sequence is limited to the CDR3, 48 bases, with the frame set at the first base.

The sequence was obtained from a human donor in good health (CMV status not recorded). Some clones in this sample may be carry-over from other donors' samples. Sequenced here: cultured PBMCs, sampled from culture after CMV antigen stimulation. The chain couples TRBV11-2 to TRBJ2-7, with 13 bases matching TRBD2. The CDR3 region: CASSSRLTSGRSEQYF. The bases read TGTGCCAGCAGCTCCCGCTTGACTAGCGGGAGGAGCGAGCAGTACTTC.